A single sample is the source of the 11 T cell receptor beta chains below, sequenced in a study of T cell responses to AZD1222 COVID-19 vaccine. The table came from immunoSEQ multiplex PCR; TCRdb's copy has only in-frame clones and leaves some out. The table shows roughly 96,000 clones, with about nine tenths occurring only once. The specimen comprised peripheral blood, sampled on day 0 of AZD1222 vaccination. These receptor sequences come from an adult in good health.

The rearrangement uses TRBV12-3 or TRBV12-4 and TRBJ1-1, with D possibly being TRBD1 (5 bases). This CDR3 has 13 amino acids. The V end was cut by 7 bases, the J end by 11 bases, with 20 bases between. The CDR3 DNA follows: TGTGCCAGCACTTTCATCGGGACGGATAAGGCTTTCTTT. Its protein is CASTFIGTDKAFF.

The rearrangement links TRBV3-1 (or the pseudogene TRBV3-2) to TRBJ1-3; no firm D call. The V gene lost 0 bases and the J gene lost 4 bases, with 4 bases spanning the gap. The CDR3 is 13 amino acids. The germline V gene encodes CDR1 LGHDT and CDR2 YNNKEL (reference sequence). The CDR3 DNA reads as TGTGCCAGCAGCCAAGATGTCGGAAACACCATATATTTT. This sequence encodes CASSQDVGNTIYF.

The chain links TRBV7-2 to TRBJ2-1; D call uncertain. Trimming pared 4 bases from V and 0 bases from J, leaving 10 bases between. Germline V gene sequence: CDR1 SGHTA, CDR2 FQGNSA. The CDR3 extends over 15 amino acids. CDR3 residues: CASSSATSSYNEQFF. The CDR3 nucleotides read TGTGCCAGCAGCTCCGCAACCAGCTCCTACAATGAGCAGTTCTTC.

The sample holds one count of this clone. V gene TRBV6-1 combines with J gene TRBJ1-6; D is ambiguous. V lost 2 bases, J lost 0 bases, and 11 bases lay in between. The CDR3 is 17 amino acids. The germline V gene has CDR1 MNHNS and CDR2 SASEGT. CDR3 loop: CASSERPSSSYNSPLHF. CDR3 DNA: TGTGCCAGCAGTGAACGACCCTCCAGCTCCTATAATTCACCCCTCCACTTT.

V is TRBV28 and J is TRBJ1-4; 7 bases match TRBD1. Trimming at V came to 7 bases and at J to 4 bases, leaving 6 bases not matched to a gene. The CDR3 sequence is 14 residues long. Germline assignment: CDR1 MDHEN and CDR2 SYDVKM. In DNA, the CDR3 is TGTGCCAGCAATCTCGACAGGGTTAATGAAAAACTGTTTTTT. Its translation: CASNLDRVNEKLFF.

The rearrangement joins TRBV27 to TRBJ1-4; no firm D call. CDR1 MNHEY and CDR2 SMNVEV come from the germline V gene (reference sequence). V dropped 6 bases and J dropped 8 bases, with 13 bases sitting between them. This CDR3 is built from 13 residues. The DNA for the CDR3 is TGTGCCAGCAGGACCATTGGGGTCGAAAAACTGTTTTTT. As protein: CASRTIGVEKLFF. Variable domain in full (rest from reference TRBV27 and TRBJ1-4): EAQVTQNPRYLITVTGKKLTVTCSQNMNHEYMSWYRQDPGLGLRQIYYSMNVEVTDKGDVPEGYKVSRKEKRNFPLILESPSPNQTSLYFCASRTIGVEKLFFGSGTQLSVL.

The chain links TRBV4-3 to TRBJ2-7; the D gene could be TRBD1 or TRBD2 (6 bases each). The V end lost 4 bases, the J end lost 4 bases, and 23 bases lay between the germline ends. This CDR3 spans 17 amino acids. In germline, CDR1 is LGHNA, CDR2 YSLEER. CDR3 sequence reads: CASSRGLGGSGAYEQYF. CDR3 in DNA: TGCGCCAGCAGCCGCGGGCTCGGGGGCAGCGGAGCTTACGAGCAGTACTTC.

The CDR3 nucleotides are TGTGCCAGCAGCCACTTTAGAGAGACCCAGTACTTC. This encodes CASSHFRETQYF. This chain uses TRBV3-1 (or the pseudogene TRBV3-2) with TRBJ2-5; D unresolved. In germline, CDR1 is LGHDT, CDR2 YNNKEL (reference sequence). V was shortened by 3 bases and J by 4 bases, with 6 bases between the two germline ends. CDR3 size: 12 residues.

The chain recombines TRBV18 with TRBJ1-4, with 7 nucleotides matching TRBD1. J lost 4 bases, V lost 2 bases, and 4 bases had no gene match. Germline V gene lookup returns CDR1 KGHSH and CDR2 LQKENI. CDR3 length: 15 amino acids. CDR3 nucleotides: TGTGCCAGCTCACCAAAAGACAGGGATAATGAAAAACTGTTTTTT. This sequence encodes CASSPKDRDNEKLFF.

The chain links TRBV9 to TRBJ1-4; perhaps TRBD1 as D (5 bases). Germline lookup yields CDR1 SGDLS and CDR2 YYNGEE. Trimming pared 10 bases from V and 8 bases from J, leaving 15 bases between. The CDR3 runs to 12 residues. The CDR3 nucleotides are TGTGCCTCTTCGGGACTCGGGGAAAAACTGTTTTTT. Its translation: CASSGLGEKLFF.

The CDR3 sequence: CASSLARTSGTEQFF. The CDR3 DNA reads TGTGCCAGCAGCTTGGCCCGGACTAGCGGGACTGAGCAGTTCTTC. The gene calls are TRBV5-4 and TRBJ2-1, with TRBD2 matching 12 bases. Germline CDR1 SGHNT, CDR2 YYREEE (reference sequence). With V trimmed by 0 bases and J by 9 bases, 4 bases remained unmatched. The CDR3 runs to 15 residues.